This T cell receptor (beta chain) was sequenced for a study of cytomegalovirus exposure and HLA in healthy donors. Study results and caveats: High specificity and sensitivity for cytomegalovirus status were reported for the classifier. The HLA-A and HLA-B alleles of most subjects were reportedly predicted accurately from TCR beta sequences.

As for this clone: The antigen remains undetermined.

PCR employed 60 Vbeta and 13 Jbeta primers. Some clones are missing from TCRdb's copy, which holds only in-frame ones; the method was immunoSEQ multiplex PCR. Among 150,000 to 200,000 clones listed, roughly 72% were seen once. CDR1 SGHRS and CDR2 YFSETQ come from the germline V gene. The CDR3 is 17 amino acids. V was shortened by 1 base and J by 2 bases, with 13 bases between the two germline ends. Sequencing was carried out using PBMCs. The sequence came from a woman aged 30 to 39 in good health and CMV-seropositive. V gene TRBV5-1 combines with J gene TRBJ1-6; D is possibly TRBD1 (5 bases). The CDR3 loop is CASSLTPDRAYNSPLHF. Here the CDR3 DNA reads TGCGCCAGCAGCTTGACCCCTGACAGAGCCTATAATTCACCCCTCCACTTT.